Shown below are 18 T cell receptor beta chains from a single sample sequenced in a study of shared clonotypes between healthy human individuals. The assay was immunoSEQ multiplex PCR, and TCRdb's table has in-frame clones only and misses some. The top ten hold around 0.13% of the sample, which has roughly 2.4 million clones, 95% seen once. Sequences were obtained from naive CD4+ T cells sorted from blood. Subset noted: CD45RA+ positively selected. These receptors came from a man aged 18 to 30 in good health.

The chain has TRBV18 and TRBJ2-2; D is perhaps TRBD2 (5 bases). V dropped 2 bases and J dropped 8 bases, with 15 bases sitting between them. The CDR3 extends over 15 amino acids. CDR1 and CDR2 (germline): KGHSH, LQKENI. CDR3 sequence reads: CASSPNTAVVGELFF. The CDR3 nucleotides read TGTGCCAGCTCACCAAATACAGCGGTCGTTGGGGAGCTGTTTTTT.

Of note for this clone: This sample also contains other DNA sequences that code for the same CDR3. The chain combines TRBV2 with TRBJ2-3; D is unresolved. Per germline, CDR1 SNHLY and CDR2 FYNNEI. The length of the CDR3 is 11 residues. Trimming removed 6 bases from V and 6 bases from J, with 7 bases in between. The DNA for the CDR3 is TGTGCCAGCAGGGTATCCGATACGCAGTATTTT. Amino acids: CASRVSDTQYF.

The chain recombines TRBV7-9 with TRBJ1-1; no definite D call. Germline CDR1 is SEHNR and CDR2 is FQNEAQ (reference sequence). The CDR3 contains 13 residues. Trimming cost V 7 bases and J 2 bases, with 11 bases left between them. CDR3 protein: CASNLKTNTEAFF. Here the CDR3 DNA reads TGTGCCAGCAATCTGAAAACCAACACTGAAGCTTTCTTT.

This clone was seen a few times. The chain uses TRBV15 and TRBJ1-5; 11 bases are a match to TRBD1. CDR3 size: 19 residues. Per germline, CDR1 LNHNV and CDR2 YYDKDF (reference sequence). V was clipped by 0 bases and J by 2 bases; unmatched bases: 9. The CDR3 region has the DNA TGTGCCACCAGCAGAGATAGGAGAGGACAGGGGGCGGGCAATCAGCCCCAGCATTTT. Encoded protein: CATSRDRRGQGAGNQPQHF.

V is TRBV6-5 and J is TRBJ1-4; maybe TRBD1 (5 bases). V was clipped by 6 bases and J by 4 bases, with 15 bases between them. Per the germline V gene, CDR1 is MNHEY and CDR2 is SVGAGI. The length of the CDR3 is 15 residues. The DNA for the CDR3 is TGTGCCAGCAGAAGGGACGTCTCTAATAATGAAAAACTGTTTTTT. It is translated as CASRRDVSNNEKLFF.

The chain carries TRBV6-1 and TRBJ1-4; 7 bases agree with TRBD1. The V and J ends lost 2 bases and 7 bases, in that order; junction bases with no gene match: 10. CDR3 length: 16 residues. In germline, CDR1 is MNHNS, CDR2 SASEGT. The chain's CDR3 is CASSENRGRLGEKLFF. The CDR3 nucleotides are TGTGCCAGCAGTGAAAACAGGGGTCGGTTGGGTGAAAAACTGTTTTTT.

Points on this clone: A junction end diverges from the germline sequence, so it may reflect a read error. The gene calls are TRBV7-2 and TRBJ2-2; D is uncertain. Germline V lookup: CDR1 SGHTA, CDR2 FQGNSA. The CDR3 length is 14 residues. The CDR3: CARSSGSNTGELFF. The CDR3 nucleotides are TGTGCCAGGAGCTCCGGGTCGAACACCGGGGAGCTGTTTTTT.

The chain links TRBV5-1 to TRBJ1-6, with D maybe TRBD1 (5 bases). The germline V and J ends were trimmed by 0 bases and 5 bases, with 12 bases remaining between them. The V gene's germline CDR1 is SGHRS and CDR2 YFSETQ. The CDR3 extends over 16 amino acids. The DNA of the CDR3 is TGCGCCAGCAGCTTGGGGTCGGCAGGGCATAATTCACCCCTCCACTTT. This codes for CASSLGSAGHNSPLHF.

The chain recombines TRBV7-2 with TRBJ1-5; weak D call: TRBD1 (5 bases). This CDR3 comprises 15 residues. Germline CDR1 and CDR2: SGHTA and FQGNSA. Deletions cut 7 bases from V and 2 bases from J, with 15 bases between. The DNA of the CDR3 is TGTGCCAGCACCCCGAGGGGTTGGGGCAATCAGCCCCAGCATTTT. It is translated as CASTPRGWGNQPQHF.

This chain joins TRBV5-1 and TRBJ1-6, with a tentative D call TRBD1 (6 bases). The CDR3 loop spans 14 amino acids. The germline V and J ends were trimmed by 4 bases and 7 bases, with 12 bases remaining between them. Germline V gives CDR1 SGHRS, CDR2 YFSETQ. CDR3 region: CASSLDRTNSPLHF. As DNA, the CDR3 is TGCGCCAGCAGCCTGGACAGAACCAATTCACCCCTCCACTTT.

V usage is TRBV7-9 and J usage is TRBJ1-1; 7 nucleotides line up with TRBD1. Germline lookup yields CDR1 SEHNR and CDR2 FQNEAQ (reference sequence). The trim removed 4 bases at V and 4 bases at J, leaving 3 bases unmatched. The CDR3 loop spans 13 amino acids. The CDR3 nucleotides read TGTGCCAGCAGCTACCGGGACAGCACTGAAGCTTTCTTT. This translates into CASSYRDSTEAFF.

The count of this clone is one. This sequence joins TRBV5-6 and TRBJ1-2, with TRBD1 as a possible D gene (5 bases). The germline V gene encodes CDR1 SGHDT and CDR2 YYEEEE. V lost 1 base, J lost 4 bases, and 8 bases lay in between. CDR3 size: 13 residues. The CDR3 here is CASSLSQGYGYTF. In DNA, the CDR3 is TGTGCCAGCAGCTTGTCGCAGGGCTATGGCTACACCTTC. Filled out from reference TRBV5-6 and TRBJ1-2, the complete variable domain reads DAGVTQSPTHLIKTRGQQVTLRCSPKSGHDTVSWYQQALGQGPQFIFQYYEEEERQRGNFPDRFSGHQFPNYSSELNVNALLLGDSALYLCASSLSQGYGYTFGSGTRLTVV.

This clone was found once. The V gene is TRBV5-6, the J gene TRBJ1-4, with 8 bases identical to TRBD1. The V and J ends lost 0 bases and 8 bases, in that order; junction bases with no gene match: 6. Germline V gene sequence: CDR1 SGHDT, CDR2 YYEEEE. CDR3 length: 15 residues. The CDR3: CASSLETGVGEKLFF. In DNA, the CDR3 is TGTGCCAGCAGCTTGGAGACAGGGGTTGGAGAAAAACTGTTTTTT. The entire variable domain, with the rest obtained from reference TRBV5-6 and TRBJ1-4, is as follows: DAGVTQSPTHLIKTRGQQVTLRCSPKSGHDTVSWYQQALGQGPQFIFQYYEEEERQRGNFPDRFSGHQFPNYSSELNVNALLLGDSALYLCASSLETGVGEKLFFGSGTQLSVL.

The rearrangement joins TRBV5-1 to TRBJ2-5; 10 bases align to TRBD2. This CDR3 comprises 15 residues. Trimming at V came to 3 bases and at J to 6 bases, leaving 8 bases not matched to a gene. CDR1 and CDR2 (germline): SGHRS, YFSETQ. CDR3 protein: CASSSVAGGLQTQYF. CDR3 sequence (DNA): TGCGCCAGCAGCTCGGTAGCGGGAGGTCTGCAGACCCAGTACTTC.

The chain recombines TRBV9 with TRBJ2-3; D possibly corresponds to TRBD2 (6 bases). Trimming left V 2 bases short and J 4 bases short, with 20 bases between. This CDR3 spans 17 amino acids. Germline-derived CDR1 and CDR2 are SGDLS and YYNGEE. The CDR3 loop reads CASSVPAPGGSADTQYF. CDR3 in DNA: TGTGCCAGCAGCGTCCCCGCACCTGGGGGGAGCGCAGATACGCAGTATTTT.

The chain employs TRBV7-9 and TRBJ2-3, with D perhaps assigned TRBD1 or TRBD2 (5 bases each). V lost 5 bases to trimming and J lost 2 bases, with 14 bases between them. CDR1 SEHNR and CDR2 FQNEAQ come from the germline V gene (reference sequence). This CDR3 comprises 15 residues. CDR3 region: CASSRRGDNTDTQYF. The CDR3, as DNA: TGTGCCAGCAGCCGCCGGGGCGACAACACAGATACGCAGTATTTT.

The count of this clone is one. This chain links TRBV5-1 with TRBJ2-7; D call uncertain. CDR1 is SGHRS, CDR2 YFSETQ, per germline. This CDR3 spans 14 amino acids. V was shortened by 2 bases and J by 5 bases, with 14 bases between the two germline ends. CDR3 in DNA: TGCGCCAGCAGCTTTCCCGGGCGCGAGAACGAGCAGTACTTC. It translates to CASSFPGRENEQYF.

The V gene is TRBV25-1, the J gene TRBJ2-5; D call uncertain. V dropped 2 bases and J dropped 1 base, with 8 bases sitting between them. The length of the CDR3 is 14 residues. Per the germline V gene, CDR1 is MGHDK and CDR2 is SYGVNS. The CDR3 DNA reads TGTGCCAGCAGTGAACGAGGCGTCCAAGAGACCCAGTACTTC. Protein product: CASSERGVQETQYF.